This T cell receptor (beta chain) was observed in a study of response to subunit inactivated influenza vaccine. Notes on the study in general: The authors proposed limited new T cell recruitment per seasonal influenza vaccination.

In this sample, this clonotype turned up a few times. Its antigen is still unknown. TCRdb called the RT-PCR reads again in MiXCR, with one record for every CDR3 protein. In the table there are about 620,000 distinct CDR3 sequences, over 9.5% of which are singletons. The CDR3 spans 14 residues. Germline V gene data show CDR1 as LGHNA and CDR2 as YNFKEQ. The ends were cut back, 1 base at V and 5 bases at J, with 9 bases in the middle. This chain joins TRBV4-2 and TRBJ2-1; D remains unclear. Sequences were derived from PBMCs from blood, sampled on the day of vaccination. This TCR derives from a man over 45 who received an inactivated influenza vaccine. The DNA of the CDR3 is TGTGCCAGCAGCCAAGGGAAATGGAACAATGAGCAGTTCTTC. Translation gives CASSQGKWNNEQFF.